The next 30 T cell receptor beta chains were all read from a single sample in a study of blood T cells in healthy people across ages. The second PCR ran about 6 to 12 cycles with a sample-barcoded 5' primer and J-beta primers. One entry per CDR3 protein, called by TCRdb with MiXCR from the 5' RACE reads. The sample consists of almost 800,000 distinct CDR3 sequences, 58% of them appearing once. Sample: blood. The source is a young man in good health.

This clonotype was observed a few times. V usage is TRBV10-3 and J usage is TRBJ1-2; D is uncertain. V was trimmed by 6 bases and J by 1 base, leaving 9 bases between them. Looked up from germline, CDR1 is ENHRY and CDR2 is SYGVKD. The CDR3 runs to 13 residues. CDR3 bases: TGTGCCATCAGCGGGCCCTTTAACTATGGCTACACCTTC. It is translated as CAISGPFNYGYTF.

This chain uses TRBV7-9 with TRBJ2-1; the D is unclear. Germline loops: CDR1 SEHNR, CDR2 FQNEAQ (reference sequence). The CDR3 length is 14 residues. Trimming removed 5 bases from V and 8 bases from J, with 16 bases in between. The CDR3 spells CASSPRWGLDEQFF. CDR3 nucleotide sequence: TGTGCCAGCAGCCCCAGATGGGGTCTTGATGAGCAGTTCTTC.

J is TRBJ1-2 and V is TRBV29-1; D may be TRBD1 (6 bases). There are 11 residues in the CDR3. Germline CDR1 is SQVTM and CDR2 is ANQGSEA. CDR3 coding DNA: TGCATAAGTTGGGGGGCGAATGGCTACACCTTC. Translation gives CISWGANGYTF.

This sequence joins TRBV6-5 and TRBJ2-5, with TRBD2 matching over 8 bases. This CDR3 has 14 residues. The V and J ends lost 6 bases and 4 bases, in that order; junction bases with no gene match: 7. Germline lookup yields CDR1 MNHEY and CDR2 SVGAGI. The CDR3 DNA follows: TGTGCCAGCAGACTCAGCGGGAGCCCAGAGACCCAGTACTTC. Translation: CASRLSGSPETQYF.

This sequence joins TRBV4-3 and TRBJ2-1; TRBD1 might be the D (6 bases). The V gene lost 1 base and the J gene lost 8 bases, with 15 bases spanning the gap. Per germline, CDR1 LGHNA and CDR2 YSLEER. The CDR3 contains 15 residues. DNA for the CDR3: TGCGCCAGCAGCCAAGGGGTCCGCAGGGGCGATGAGCAGTTCTTC. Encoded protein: CASSQGVRRGDEQFF.

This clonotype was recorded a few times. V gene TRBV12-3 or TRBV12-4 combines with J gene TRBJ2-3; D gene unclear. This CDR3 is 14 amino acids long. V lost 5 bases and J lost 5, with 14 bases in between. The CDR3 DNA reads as TGTGCCAGCAGTGGCAGAGTGGCCGGAGATACGCAGTATTTT. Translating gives CASSGRVAGDTQYF.

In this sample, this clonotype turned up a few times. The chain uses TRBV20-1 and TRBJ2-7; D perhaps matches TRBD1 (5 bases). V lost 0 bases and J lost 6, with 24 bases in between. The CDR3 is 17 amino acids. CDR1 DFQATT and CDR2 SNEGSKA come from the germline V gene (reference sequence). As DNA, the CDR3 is TGCAGTGCTAGAGATCGGAAAAAGTCCCGAACAGGTTGCGAGCAGTACTTC. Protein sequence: CSARDRKKSRTGCEQYF.

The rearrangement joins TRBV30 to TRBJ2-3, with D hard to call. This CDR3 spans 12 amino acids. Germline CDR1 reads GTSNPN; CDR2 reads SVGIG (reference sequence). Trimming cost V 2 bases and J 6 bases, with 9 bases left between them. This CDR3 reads CAWSPLWDTQYF. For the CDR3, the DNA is TGTGCCTGGAGTCCGCTATGGGATACGCAGTATTTT.

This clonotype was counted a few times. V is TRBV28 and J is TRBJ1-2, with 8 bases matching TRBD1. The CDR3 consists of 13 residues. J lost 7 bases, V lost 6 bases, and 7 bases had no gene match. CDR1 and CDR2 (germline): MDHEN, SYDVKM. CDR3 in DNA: TGTGCCAGCAGAGCGACAGGGGTATTTGGCTACACCTTC. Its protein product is CASRATGVFGYTF.

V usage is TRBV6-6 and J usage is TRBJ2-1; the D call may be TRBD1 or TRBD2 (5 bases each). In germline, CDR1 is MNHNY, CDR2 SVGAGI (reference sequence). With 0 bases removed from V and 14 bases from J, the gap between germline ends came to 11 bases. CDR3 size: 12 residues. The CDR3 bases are TGTGCCAGCAGTTACTCCGGGACGGAGAAGTTCTTC. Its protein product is CASSYSGTEKFF.

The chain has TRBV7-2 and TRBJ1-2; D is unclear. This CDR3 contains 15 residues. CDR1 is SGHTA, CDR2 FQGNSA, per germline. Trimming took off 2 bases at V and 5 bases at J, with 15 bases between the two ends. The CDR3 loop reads CASSLNRRSPYGYTF. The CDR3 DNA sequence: TGTGCCAGCAGCTTAAATCGTAGGAGTCCTTATGGCTACACCTTC.

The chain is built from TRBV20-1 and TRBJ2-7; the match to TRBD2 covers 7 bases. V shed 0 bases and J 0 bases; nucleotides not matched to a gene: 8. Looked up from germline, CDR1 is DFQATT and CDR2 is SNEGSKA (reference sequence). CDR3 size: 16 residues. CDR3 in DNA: TGCAGTGCTAGAGATCTTTATGGCGGGGGCTCCTACGAGCAGTACTTC. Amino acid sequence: CSARDLYGGGSYEQYF.

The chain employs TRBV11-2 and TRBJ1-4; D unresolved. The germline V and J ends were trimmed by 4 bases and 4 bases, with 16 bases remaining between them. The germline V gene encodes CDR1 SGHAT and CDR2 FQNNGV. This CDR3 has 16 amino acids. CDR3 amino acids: CASSSLRKPDNEKLFF. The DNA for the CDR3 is TGTGCCAGCAGCTCCCTAAGGAAGCCCGATAATGAAAAACTGTTTTTT. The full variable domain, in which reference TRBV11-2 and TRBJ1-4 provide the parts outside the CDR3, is EAGVAQSPRYKIIEKRQSVAFWCNPISGHATLYWYQQILGQGPKLLIQFQNNGVVDDSQLPKDRFSAERLKGVDSTLKIQPAKLEDSAVYLCASSSLRKPDNEKLFFGSGTQLSVL.

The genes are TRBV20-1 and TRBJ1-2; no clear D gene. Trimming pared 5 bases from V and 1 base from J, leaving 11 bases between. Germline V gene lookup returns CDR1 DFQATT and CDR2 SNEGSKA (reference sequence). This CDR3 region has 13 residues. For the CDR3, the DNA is TGCAGTGCTGGGCCCGGGAGTAACTATGGCTACACCTTC. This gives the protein CSAGPGSNYGYTF.

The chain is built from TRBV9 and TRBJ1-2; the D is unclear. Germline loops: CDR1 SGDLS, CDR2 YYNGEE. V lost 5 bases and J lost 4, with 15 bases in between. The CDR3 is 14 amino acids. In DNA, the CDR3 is TGTGCCAGCAGAGAGATACTGCCGGGCTATGGCTACACCTTC. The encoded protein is CASREILPGYGYTF.

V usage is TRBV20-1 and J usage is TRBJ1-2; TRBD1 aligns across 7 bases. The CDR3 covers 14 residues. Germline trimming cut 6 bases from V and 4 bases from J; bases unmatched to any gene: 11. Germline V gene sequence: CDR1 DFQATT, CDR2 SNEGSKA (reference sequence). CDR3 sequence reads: CSAKQGQSFYGYTF. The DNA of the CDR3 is TGCAGTGCAAAGCAGGGACAGAGCTTCTATGGCTACACCTTC.

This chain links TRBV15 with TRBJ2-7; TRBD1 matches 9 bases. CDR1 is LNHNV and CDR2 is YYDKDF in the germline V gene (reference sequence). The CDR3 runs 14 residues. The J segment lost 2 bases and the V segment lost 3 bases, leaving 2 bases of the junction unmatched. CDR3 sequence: CATSRDRGPYEQYF. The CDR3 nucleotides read TGTGCCACCAGCAGGGACAGGGGCCCCTACGAGCAGTACTTC.

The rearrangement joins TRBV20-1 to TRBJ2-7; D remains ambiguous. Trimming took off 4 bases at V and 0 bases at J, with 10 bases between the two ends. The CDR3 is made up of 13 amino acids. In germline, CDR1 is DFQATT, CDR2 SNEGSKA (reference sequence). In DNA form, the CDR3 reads TGCAGTGCTACGGACGGAAGCTCCTACGAGCAGTACTTC. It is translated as CSATDGSSYEQYF.

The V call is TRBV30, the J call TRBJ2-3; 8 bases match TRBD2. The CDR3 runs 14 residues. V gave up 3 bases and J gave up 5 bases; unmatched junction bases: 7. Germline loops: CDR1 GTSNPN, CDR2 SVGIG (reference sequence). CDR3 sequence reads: CAWRRAGEQDTQYF. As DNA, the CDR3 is TGTGCCTGGAGAAGAGCGGGAGAACAAGATACGCAGTATTTT. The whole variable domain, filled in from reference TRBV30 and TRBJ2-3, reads SQTIHQWPATLVQPVGSPLSLECTVEGTSNPNLYWYRQAAGRGLQLLFYSVGIGQISSEVPQNLSASRPQDRQFILSSKKLLLSDSGFYLCAWRRAGEQDTQYFGPGTRLTVL.

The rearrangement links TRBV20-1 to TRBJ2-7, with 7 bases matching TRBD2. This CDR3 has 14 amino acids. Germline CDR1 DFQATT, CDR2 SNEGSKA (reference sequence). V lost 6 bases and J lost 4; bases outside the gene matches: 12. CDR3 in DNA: TGCAGTGCCCTCTCTGGGGGGGTAGTATACGAGCAGTACTTC. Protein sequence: CSALSGGVVYEQYF.

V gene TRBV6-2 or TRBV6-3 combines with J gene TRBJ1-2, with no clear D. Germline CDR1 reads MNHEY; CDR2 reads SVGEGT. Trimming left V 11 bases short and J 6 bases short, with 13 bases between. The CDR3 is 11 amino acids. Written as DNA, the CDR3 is TGTGCCTGCGGGCGAGACCATGGCTACACCTTC. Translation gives CACGRDHGYTF.

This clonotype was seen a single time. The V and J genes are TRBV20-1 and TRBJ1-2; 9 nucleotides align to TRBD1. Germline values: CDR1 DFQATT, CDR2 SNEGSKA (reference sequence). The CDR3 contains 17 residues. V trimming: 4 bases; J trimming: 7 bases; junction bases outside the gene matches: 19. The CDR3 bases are TGCAGTGCTATATCTGTCCGGGACAGGGTTAAGGGGGGTGGCTACACCTTC. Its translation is CSAISVRDRVKGGGYTF.

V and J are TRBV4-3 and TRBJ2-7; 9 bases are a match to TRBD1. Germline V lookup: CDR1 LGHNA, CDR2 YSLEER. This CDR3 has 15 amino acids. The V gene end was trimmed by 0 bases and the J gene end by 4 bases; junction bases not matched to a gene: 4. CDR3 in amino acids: CASSQEGTGIYEQYF. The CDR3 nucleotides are TGCGCCAGCAGCCAAGAAGGGACAGGGATATACGAGCAGTACTTC.

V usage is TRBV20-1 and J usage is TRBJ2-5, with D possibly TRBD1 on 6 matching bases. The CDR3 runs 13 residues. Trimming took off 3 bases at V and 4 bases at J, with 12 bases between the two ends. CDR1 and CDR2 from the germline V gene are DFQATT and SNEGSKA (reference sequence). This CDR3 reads CSARRQGLETQYF. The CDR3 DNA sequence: TGCAGTGCTAGGAGGCAGGGGTTAGAGACCCAGTACTTC.

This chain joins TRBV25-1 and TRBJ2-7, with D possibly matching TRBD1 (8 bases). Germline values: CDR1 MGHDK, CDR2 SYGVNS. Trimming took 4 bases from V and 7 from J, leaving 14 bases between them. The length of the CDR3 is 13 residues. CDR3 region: CASSVDRGGEQYF. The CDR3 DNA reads TGTGCCAGCAGTGTCGACAGGGGAGGGGAGCAGTACTTC.

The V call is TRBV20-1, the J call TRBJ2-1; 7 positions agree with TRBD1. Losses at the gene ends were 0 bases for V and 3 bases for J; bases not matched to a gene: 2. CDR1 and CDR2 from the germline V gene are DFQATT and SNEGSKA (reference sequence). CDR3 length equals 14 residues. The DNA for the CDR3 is TGCAGTGCTAGAGATCGGGACAGCTACAATGAGCAGTTCTTC. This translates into CSARDRDSYNEQFF.

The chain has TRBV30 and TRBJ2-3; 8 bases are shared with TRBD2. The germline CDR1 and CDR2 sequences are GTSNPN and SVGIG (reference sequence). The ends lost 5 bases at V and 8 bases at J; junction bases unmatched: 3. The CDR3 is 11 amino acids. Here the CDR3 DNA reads TGTGCCTGGGCGGGACTAGGTACGCAGTATTTT. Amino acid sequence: CAWAGLGTQYF.

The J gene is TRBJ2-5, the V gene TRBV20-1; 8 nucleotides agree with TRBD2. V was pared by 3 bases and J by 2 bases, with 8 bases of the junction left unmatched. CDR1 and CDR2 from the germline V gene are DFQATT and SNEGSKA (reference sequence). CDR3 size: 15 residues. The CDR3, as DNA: TGCAGTGCTAGCGAAACGGGGGGGCGACAAGAGACCCAGTACTTC. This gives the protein CSASETGGRQETQYF.

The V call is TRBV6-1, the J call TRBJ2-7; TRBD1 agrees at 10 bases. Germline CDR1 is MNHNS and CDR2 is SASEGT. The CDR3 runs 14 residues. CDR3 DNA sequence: TGTGTTACGAAACCCGGGACAGGGGTATACGAGCAGTACTTC. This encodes CVTKPGTGVYEQYF.

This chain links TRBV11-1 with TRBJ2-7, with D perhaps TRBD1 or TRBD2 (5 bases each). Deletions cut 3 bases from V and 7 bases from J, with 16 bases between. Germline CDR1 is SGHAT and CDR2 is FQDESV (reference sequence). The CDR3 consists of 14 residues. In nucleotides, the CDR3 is TGTGCCAGCAGCTTCGGACGGACATCGGGGGAGCAGTACTTC. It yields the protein CASSFGRTSGEQYF.